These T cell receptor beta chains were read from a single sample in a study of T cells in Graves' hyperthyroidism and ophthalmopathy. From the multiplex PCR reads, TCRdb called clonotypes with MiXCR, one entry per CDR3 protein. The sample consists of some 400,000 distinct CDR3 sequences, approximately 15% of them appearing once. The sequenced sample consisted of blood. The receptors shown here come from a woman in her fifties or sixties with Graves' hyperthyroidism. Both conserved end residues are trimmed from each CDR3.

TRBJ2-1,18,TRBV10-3,AISESIRTSGNVRYNEQF
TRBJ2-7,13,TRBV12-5,ASGAARTGAGEQY
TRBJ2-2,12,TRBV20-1,SASRAGGTGELF
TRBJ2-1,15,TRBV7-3,ASSLGHSGSSYNEQF
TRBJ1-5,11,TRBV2,ASSEGTGRPQH
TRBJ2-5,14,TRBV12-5,ASGFRTSGREETQY
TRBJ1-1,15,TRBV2,ASSRAGPYKMNTEAF
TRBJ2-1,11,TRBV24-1,ATSDWAGDEQF
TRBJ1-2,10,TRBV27,ASKTGGYGYT
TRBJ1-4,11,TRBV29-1,SVRTTAREKLF
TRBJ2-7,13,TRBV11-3,ASSRSSGRSYEQY
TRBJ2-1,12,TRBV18,ASSPLQEGNEQF
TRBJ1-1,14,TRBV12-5,ASGLVLDRENTEAF
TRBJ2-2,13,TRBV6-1,ASSVNRANTGELF
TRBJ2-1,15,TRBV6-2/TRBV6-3,ATESTGGRGSYNEQF
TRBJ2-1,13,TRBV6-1,ASSRQGGAYNEQF
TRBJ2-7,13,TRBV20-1,SARDIEGLSYEQY
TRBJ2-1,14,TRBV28,ASSLGIGISYNEQF
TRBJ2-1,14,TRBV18,ASSVNEGGPSVEQF
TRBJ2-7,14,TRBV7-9,ASSLASLAGVYEQY
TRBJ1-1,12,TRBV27,ASRAGALNTEAF
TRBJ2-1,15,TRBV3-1,ASSQVGWPAQYNEQF
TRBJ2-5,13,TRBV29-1,SVAPPADPQETQY
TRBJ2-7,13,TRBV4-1,ASSPWTGGRYEQY
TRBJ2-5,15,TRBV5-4,ASSIFQTEVWQETQY
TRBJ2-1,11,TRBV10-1,ASSVGRTNEQF
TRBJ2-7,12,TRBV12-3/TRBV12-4,ASRPAGVSYEQY
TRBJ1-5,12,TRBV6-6,ASSYRGGNQPQH
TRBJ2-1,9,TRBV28,ASMEGDEQF
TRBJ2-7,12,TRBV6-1,ASSDLGGGNEQY
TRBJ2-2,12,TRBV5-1,ASSDTGSTGELF